This is a list of T cell receptor beta chains from one sample in a study of early T cells in non-severe SARS-CoV-2 infection. TCRdb passed the 5' RACE reads through MiXCR, listing each CDR3 protein once. This table has about 22,000 distinct CDR3 sequences, under 6% appearing once. Material: whole blood. The receptors derive from an adult who was a healthcare worker with PCR-confirmed SARS-CoV-2 infection or an uninfected control (not recorded which). Both conserved end residues are part of each CDR3. A D gene is named only where the DNA matches it firmly.

J gene | V gene | D gene | CDR3 protein
TRBJ1-2 | TRBV7-2 | TRBD1 | CASSRGTGVNYGYTF
TRBJ2-3 | TRBV19 | . | CASRRDRDSDTQYF
TRBJ1-2 | TRBV20-1 | . | CSCREFLNYGYTF
TRBJ1-6 | TRBV5-5 | TRBD1 | CASSPNSGQSNSPLHF
TRBJ2-7 | TRBV7-4 | . | CASSLGRFSSYEQYF
TRBJ1-1 | TRBV7-9 | TRBD1 | CASSSADRATEAFF
TRBJ2-3 | TRBV3-1 | . | CASSQDWTDTQYF
TRBJ2-1 | TRBV18 | TRBD1 | CASSRGRDRGNNEQFF
TRBJ2-7 | TRBV11-1 | . | CASRMKLRDSSYEQYF
TRBJ1-2 | TRBV4-1 | TRBD1 | CASSQDRQGASYGYTF
TRBJ2-7 | TRBV19 | . | CASSLMTGPPYEQYF
TRBJ2-5 | TRBV6-1 | . | CASQLTYQETQYF
TRBJ2-7 | TRBV28 | TRBD1 | CASSLLVGRGQAYEQYF
TRBJ2-5 | TRBV20-1 | . | CSATDSAYQETQYF
TRBJ2-7 | TRBV29-1 | . | CSARPDSLSYEQYF
TRBJ2-1 | TRBV11-3 | . | CASSTGKSEQFF
TRBJ2-4 | TRBV12-3/TRBV12-4 | . | CASSLRKNIQYF
TRBJ2-2 | TRBV7-2 | TRBD1 | CASSIRQGSFTGELFF
TRBJ1-4 | TRBV12-3/TRBV12-4 | . | CASTSRAARTTNEKLFF
TRBJ2-1 | TRBV18 | . | CASSPPTSNEQFF